These 20 T cell receptor beta chains originate from one sample sequenced in a study of blood T cell repertoires in COVID-19. This table comes from immunoSEQ multiplex PCR, and its TCRdb copy is limited to in-frame clones, with some not included. The sample has roughly 90,000 clones, approximately 86% seen once. Sequencing was done on a sample of peripheral blood. These receptors were collected from a man over 45 with acute or convalescent COVID-19.

The chain is built from TRBV28 and TRBJ1-1, with no clear D. V lost 3 bases and J lost 7, with 6 bases in between. Per the germline V gene, CDR1 is MDHEN and CDR2 is SYDVKM. CDR3 length: 11 residues. CDR3 in DNA: TGTGCCAGCAGTTTTGTCTTTGAAGCTTTCTTT. It is translated as CASSFVFEAFF.

The rearrangement joins TRBV5-1 to TRBJ1-1, with D possibly matching TRBD1 (6 bases). The germline V gene encodes CDR1 SGHRS and CDR2 YFSETQ. V lost 0 bases to trimming and J lost 5 bases, with 14 bases between them. The CDR3 extends over 15 amino acids. In nucleotides, the CDR3 is TGCGCCAGCAGCTTGGGGGGGCTTTCGGGTACTGAAGCTTTCTTT. This gives the protein CASSLGGLSGTEAFF.

This clone has only one observation. The chain has TRBV10-3 and TRBJ1-1, with TRBD1 as a possible D gene (6 bases). Trimming pared 0 bases from V and 3 bases from J, leaving 17 bases between. Germline CDR1 and CDR2: ENHRY and SYGVKD. CDR3 length: 17 residues. Written as DNA, the CDR3 is TGTGCCATCAGTGAGTCTTTAAGCACAGGGCAGGACACTGAAGCTTTCTTT. Translated: CAISESLSTGQDTEAFF.

This clone was seen more than once but under ten times. This chain joins TRBV6-2 or TRBV6-3 and TRBJ2-7; maybe TRBD2 (5 bases). V was cut by 5 bases and J by 0 bases, with 14 bases left in between. The CDR3 runs 15 residues. Per the germline V gene, CDR1 is MNHEY and CDR2 is SVGEGT. The CDR3 spells CASSGSEVSSYEQYF. CDR3 in DNA: TGTGCCAGCAGTGGGAGTGAGGTTTCCTCCTACGAGCAGTACTTC.

The chain couples TRBV7-2 to TRBJ1-4; 7 nucleotides align to TRBD1. CDR3 length: 14 residues. Unmatched junction bases numbered 9, after V lost 6 bases and J lost 8 bases. CDR1 is SGHTA, CDR2 FQGNSA, per germline. The CDR3 reads CASRPHRGEEKLFF. The DNA for the CDR3 is TGTGCCAGCAGACCACACAGGGGCGAGGAAAAACTGTTTTTT.

The chain employs TRBV11-2 and TRBJ2-5; 8 bases map to TRBD1. V shed 5 bases, J shed 5 bases, and the junction held 4 bases outside the gene matches. Germline V lookup: CDR1 SGHAT, CDR2 FQNNGV. The CDR3 loop spans 13 amino acids. The CDR3 DNA follows: TGTGCCAGCAGCCTCCGACAGGGGGAGACCCAGTACTTC. Its translation: CASSLRQGETQYF.

J is TRBJ2-5 and V is TRBV6-5; D might be TRBD1 (6 bases). The CDR3 covers 15 residues. V shed 2 bases and J shed 2 bases, with 12 bases lying between them. In germline, CDR1 is MNHEY, CDR2 SVGAGI. This chain's CDR3 is CASSYNYRVQETQYF. The CDR3 nucleotides read TGTGCCAGCAGTTACAACTACAGGGTTCAAGAGACCCAGTACTTC.

The chain carries TRBV3-1 (or the pseudogene TRBV3-2) and TRBJ2-7, with D unclear. Trimming took 4 bases from V and 0 from J, leaving 13 bases between them. The germline gives CDR1 LGHDT, CDR2 YNNKEL (reference sequence). The CDR3 contains 15 residues. CDR3 in amino acids: CASSLRVESSYEQYF. DNA of the CDR3: TGTGCCAGCAGCCTCCGAGTGGAGAGCTCCTACGAGCAGTACTTC.

V is TRBV5-8 and J is TRBJ1-4, with D unclear. CDR1 is SGHTS and CDR2 is YDEGEE in the germline V gene. Between the trimmed V and J ends, which lost 0 bases and 5 bases, there was a span of 14 bases. This CDR3 is 16 amino acids long. The CDR3: CASSLGISAGNEKLFF. CDR3 bases: TGTGCCAGCAGCTTGGGGATATCGGCCGGGAATGAAAAACTGTTTTTT. The full variable domain, with the rest looked up from reference TRBV5-8 and TRBJ1-4, is EAGVTQSPTHLIKTRGQQATLRCSPISGHTSVYWYQQALGLGLQFLLWYDEGEERNRGNFPPRFSGRQFPNYSSELNVNALELEDSALYLCASSLGISAGNEKLFFGSGTQLSVL.

V usage is TRBV19 and J usage is TRBJ2-7; D possibly corresponds to TRBD2 (6 bases). This CDR3 is 15 amino acids long. V was trimmed by 1 base and J by 3 bases, leaving 13 bases between them. Germline lookup yields CDR1 LNHDA and CDR2 SQIVND (reference sequence). In DNA, the CDR3 is TGTGCCAGTAGTATAGTCGGCACGGGAGACTACGAGCAGTACTTC. Translation: CASSIVGTGDYEQYF.

This clone appeared a few times. This rearrangement joins TRBV2 to TRBJ2-2, with 7 positions matching TRBD2. V gave up 8 bases and J gave up 2 bases; unmatched junction bases: 2. Germline assignment: CDR1 SNHLY and CDR2 FYNNEI. The length of the CDR3 is 13 residues. Here the CDR3 reads CASGGLNTGELFF. The CDR3 bases are TGTGCCAGCGGGGGACTAAACACCGGGGAGCTGTTTTTT.

V gene TRBV19 combines with J gene TRBJ2-3; 10 bases align to TRBD1. Trimming cost V 9 bases and J 2 bases; bases outside gene matches: 8. The CDR3 loop spans 15 amino acids. Germline V lookup: CDR1 LNHDA, CDR2 SQIVND (reference sequence). The CDR3: CASWGGTGATDTQYF. For the CDR3, the DNA is TGTGCCAGCTGGGGGGGGACAGGGGCCACAGATACGCAGTATTTT. The full variable domain, with the rest looked up from reference TRBV19 and TRBJ2-3, is DGGITQSPKYLFRKEGQNVTLSCEQNLNHDAMYWYRQDPGQGLRLIYYSQIVNDFQKGDIAEGYSVSREKKESFPLTVTSAQKNPTAFYLCASWGGTGATDTQYFGPGTRLTVL.

This chain connects TRBV5-5 to TRBJ1-1; no reliable D call. With 4 bases removed from V and 0 bases from J, the gap between germline ends came to 7 bases. The CDR3 is 13 amino acids. Germline CDR1 reads SGHKS; CDR2 reads YYEKEE (reference sequence). CDR3 loop: CASSLYMNTEAFF. In nucleotides, the CDR3 is TGTGCCAGCAGCCTCTATATGAACACTGAAGCTTTCTTT.

This sequence joins TRBV6-5 and TRBJ1-2; no reliable D call. V dropped 7 bases and J dropped 0 bases, with 12 bases sitting between them. CDR1 and CDR2 (germline): MNHEY, SVGAGI. The CDR3 extends over 14 amino acids. The CDR3 bases are TGTGCCAGCACCGAGACACGAGCTAACTATGGCTACACCTTC. It translates to CASTETRANYGYTF.

The chain carries TRBV19 and TRBJ2-3, with 8 bases fitting TRBD2. This CDR3 has 14 residues. The V gene end was trimmed by 3 bases and the J gene end by 5 bases; junction bases not matched to a gene: 4. Germline lookup yields CDR1 LNHDA and CDR2 SQIVND (reference sequence). The DNA of the CDR3 is TGTGCCAGTAGTATTCTACTAGCGGAAGATACGCAGTATTTT. This gives the protein CASSILLAEDTQYF.

The CDR3 sequence is CASSPQDLSYEQYF. The CDR3 DNA is TGCGCCAGCAGCCCCCAGGATTTGTCCTACGAGCAGTACTTC. This chain joins TRBV5-1 and TRBJ2-7, with D unresolved. Trimming stripped 4 bases from V and 1 base from J, with 12 bases between. From germline, CDR1 is SGHRS and CDR2 YFSETQ. CDR3 length: 14 residues.

The J gene is TRBJ1-2, the V gene TRBV6-2 or TRBV6-3; a possible D gene is TRBD1 (5 bases). The germline V gene encodes CDR1 MNHEY and CDR2 SVGEGT. The V end lost 0 bases, the J end lost 8 bases, and 13 bases lay between the germline ends. The CDR3 runs to 14 residues. The CDR3 spells CASSYSLDKRGYTF. CDR3 bases: TGTGCCAGCAGTTACTCTCTGGACAAGAGAGGCTACACCTTC.

V is TRBV19 and J is TRBJ1-2; 8 nucleotides match TRBD1. CDR1 LNHDA and CDR2 SQIVND come from the germline V gene (reference sequence). V shed 4 bases, J shed 7 bases, and the junction held 8 bases outside the gene matches. The CDR3 covers 14 residues. CDR3 sequence reads: CASSTTGEVGGYTF. CDR3 bases: TGTGCCAGTAGTACGACAGGGGAGGTCGGTGGCTACACCTTC.

This rearrangement joins TRBV12-3 or TRBV12-4 to TRBJ2-6; TRBD1 is a possible D gene (5 bases). Trimming took off 7 bases at V and 9 bases at J, with 13 bases between the two ends. This CDR3 has 13 residues. The CDR3 region is CASTQGRINVLTF. CDR3 DNA sequence: TGTGCCAGCACGCAGGGCAGGATCAACGTCCTGACTTTC.

This clone showed up just a few times. The chain combines TRBV15 with TRBJ2-5; D remains ambiguous. The germline V and J ends were trimmed by 3 bases and 3 bases, with 5 bases remaining between them. Germline CDR1 is LNHNV and CDR2 is YYDKDF (reference sequence). The CDR3 is made up of 12 amino acids. The CDR3, as DNA: TGTGCCACCAGCAGGAGGAAAGAGACCCAGTACTTC. As protein: CATSRRKETQYF. Variable domain in full (rest from reference TRBV15 and TRBJ2-5): DAMVIQNPRYQVTQFGKPVTLSCSQTLNHNVMYWYQQKSSQAPKLLFHYYDKDFNNEADTPDNFQSRRPNTSFCFLDIRSPGLGDTAMYLCATSRRKETQYFGPGTRLLVL.